This T cell receptor beta chain was captured by sequencing in a study of T-cell memory formation after mild COVID-19. Regarding the study as a whole: Later expanders leaned CD4+, whereas day 15 to 85 contracting clones were balanced CD4/CD8.

On this clonotype: Its target is unknown.

The CDR3 loop spans 17 amino acids. Germline lookup yields CDR1 LGHDT and CDR2 YNNKEL (reference sequence). J gave up 5 bases and V 4 bases, and 11 bases lay outside the gene matches. TCRdb ran MiXCR on the 5' RACE reads and lists one entry per CDR3 protein. The sample carries roughly 52,000 distinct CDR3 sequences, 7.3% recorded once. The TCR was taken from a young man who had mild COVID-19 (a few samples of this study predate the infection). Cell type and time point are not known. The chain carries TRBV3-1 and TRBJ2-5, with 12 bases matching TRBD2. The sample consisted of PBMCs or a T cell subset sorted from them (not recorded which). The CDR3 nucleotides are TGTGCCAGCAGCCCCGGGAGGGCTAGCGGGGGGGCGGAGACCCAGTACTTC. It codes for CASSPGRASGGAETQYF.